The rows below give T cell receptor beta chains drawn from one sample of a study of blood T cell repertoires in COVID-19. Clones were read by immunoSEQ multiplex PCR, and TCRdb kept only the in-frame ones, dropping some. The table has about 190,000 clones, roughly 82% seen once; the top ten hold 7.8%. What was sequenced was peripheral blood. These receptors originate from a woman aged 55 to 70 with COVID-19, enrolled during active disease. The CDR3 runs from the conserved cysteine through the conserved F or W. A D gene is named only where the DNA matches it firmly. Clone size is stated in some rows and not others, as once, few, many or a class when expanded.

D gene	clone size	V gene	J gene	CDR3 DNA	CDR3 protein
.	.	TRBV29-1	TRBJ1-5	TGCAGCGTGCTAACAGGTCCCTATCAGCCCCAGCATTTT	CSVLTGPYQPQHF
TRBD2	few	TRBV10-3	TRBJ2-3	TGTGCCATCAGTGAGCCCCTAGCGGGGGGATCGGTAGGGACAGATACGCAGTATTTT	CAISEPLAGGSVGTDTQYF
.	.	TRBV4-2	TRBJ1-3	TGTGCCAGCAGCCAAGATCGAGTTATCTCTGGAAACACCATATATTTT	CASSQDRVISGNTIYF
TRBD2	.	TRBV2	TRBJ2-1	TGTGCCAGCAGCGACGCCCTACTAGCGGGAGGTGGCCACAATGAGCAGTTCTTC	CASSDALLAGGGHNEQFF
TRBD1	.	TRBV7-9	TRBJ2-4	TGTGCCAGCAGCTTCCGACAGGGGAACATTCAGTACTTC	CASSFRQGNIQYF
.	.	TRBV28	TRBJ1-4	TGTGCCAGCAGAAACTATGAAAAACTGTTTTTT	CASRNYEKLFF
TRBD1	.	TRBV7-2	TRBJ2-2	TGTGCCAGCAGCTTAGTTCGACAGGGGGCGAGCACCGGGGAGCTGTTTTTT	CASSLVRQGASTGELFF
.	few	TRBV7-2	TRBJ1-6	TGTGCCAGCAGCTTAGGTCCGAGGGGAGGTTCTCGTTCACCCCTCCACTTT	CASSLGPRGGSRSPLHF
TRBD1	.	TRBV7-9	TRBJ2-5	TGTGCCAGCAGCTTAGCCTTCCTCGGGACAGGGGAAAACCAAGAGACCCAGTACTTC	CASSLAFLGTGENQETQYF
.	.	TRBV15	TRBJ2-1	TGTGCCACCAGCAGCAGTCAGGGTTGGGGCAATGAGCAGTTCTTC	CATSSSQGWGNEQFF
TRBD2	.	TRBV6-4	TRBJ2-3	TGTGCCAGCAGCAGACTAGCTAGCACAGATACGCAGTATTTT	CASSRLASTDTQYF
.	.	TRBV27	TRBJ2-5	TGTGCCAGCAGTTTATCGTCCAGGGTAGAGACCCAGTACTTC	CASSLSSRVETQYF
TRBD2	.	TRBV19	TRBJ2-5	TGTGCCAGTAGTATAAGGCGGGGGAGCCAAGAGACCCAGTACTTC	CASSIRRGSQETQYF
TRBD1	.	TRBV11-2	TRBJ1-4	TGTGCCAGCACGCCTAGGACAGGCAATAATGAAAAACTGTTTTTT	CASTPRTGNNEKLFF
TRBD1	few	TRBV27	TRBJ2-3	TGTGCCAGCAGTCGCGCCCGGGGACAGGGTTTCGCAGATACGCAGTATTTT	CASSRARGQGFADTQYF
.	.	TRBV6-6	TRBJ1-2	TGTGCCAGCAGTTACAGAGGGGAGGGTCTCTATGGCTACACCTTC	CASSYRGEGLYGYTF
TRBD1	.	TRBV5-4	TRBJ1-2	TGTGCCAGCAGCCCGACAGGGACTAACTATGGCTACACCTTC	CASSPTGTNYGYTF
.	.	TRBV11-1	TRBJ2-1	TGTGCCAGCAGCCCCCGACTAGTCTCGTTCAATGAGCAGTTCTTC	CASSPRLVSFNEQFF
.	few	TRBV2	TRBJ1-3	TGTGCCAGCGGCCGGCGGCCGGGGTCTGGAAACACCATATATTTT	CASGRRPGSGNTIYF
TRBD2	.	TRBV3-1/TRBV3-2	TRBJ2-3	TGTGCCAGCAGCCATGTGTCCGGGACTAGCAAAGATACGCAGTATTTT	CASSHVSGTSKDTQYF
.	.	TRBV28	TRBJ1-6	TGTGCCAGCGTAGCGGGGGGGAGTTCTGGTAATTCACCCCTCCACTTT	CASVAGGSSGNSPLHF
TRBD1	.	TRBV7-8	TRBJ2-7	TGTGCCAGCAGCTTCGGACAGGGGAACGAGCAGTACTTC	CASSFGQGNEQYF
.	many	TRBV16	TRBJ1-3	TGTGCCAGCAGCCAACTAAGCTCTGGAAACACCATATATTTT	CASSQLSSGNTIYF
TRBD1	.	TRBV2	TRBJ1-5	TGTGCCACTTCGACAGGGGTGAGCAATCAGCCCCAGCATTTT	CATSTGVSNQPQHF
.	.	TRBV15	TRBJ1-1	TGTGCCACCAGCAGAGACAGGGTCACTGAAGCTTTCTTT	CATSRDRVTEAFF
TRBD1	.	TRBV19	TRBJ2-3	TGTGCCAGTAGGGATGGACAGGGGGGCACAGATACGCAGTATTTT	CASRDGQGGTDTQYF
TRBD1	few	TRBV5-1	TRBJ1-2	TGCGCCAGCAGCTTGTTGGGGACAGCCGTTATTAACTATGGCTACACCTTC	CASSLLGTAVINYGYTF
.	.	TRBV5-8	TRBJ2-7	TGTGCCAGCAGTCGGGGTCTGGGAGTCTACGAGCAGTACTTC	CASSRGLGVYEQYF
TRBD1	few	TRBV19	TRBJ1-5	TGTGCCAGTAGTATAGCTCAGGACAGGGTAGAGCAGCCCCAGCATTTT	CASSIAQDRVEQPQHF
.	once	TRBV5-1	TRBJ2-5	TGCGCCAGCAGCCGGGCCTCCGAGGGGGGGTACGAGACCCAGTACTTC	CASSRASEGGYETQYF
TRBD2	.	TRBV29-1	TRBJ2-1	TGCAGCGTCGCCGGACTAGCGGGGGTCTACAATGAGCAGTTCTTC	CSVAGLAGVYNEQFF
.	once	TRBV7-9	TRBJ1-1	TGTGCCAGCATAGCTCAGAACCCACAAGTGAACACTGAAGCTTTCTTT	CASIAQNPQVNTEAFF
.	.	TRBV9	TRBJ2-2	TGTGCCAGCAGCGTAGTTCCAGGATTAGACACCGGGGAGCTGTTTTTT	CASSVVPGLDTGELFF
TRBD1	.	TRBV7-9	TRBJ1-1	TGTGCCAGCTCGTCCGGGACAGGGGTCCTCGGTAAAGCTTTCTTT	CASSSGTGVLGKAFF
.	.	TRBV4-2	TRBJ2-6	TGTGCCAGCAGCCAAGGGCAGGGATCTGGGGCCAACGTCCTGACTTTC	CASSQGQGSGANVLTF